Below are 13 T cell receptor beta chains sequenced from a single sample in a study of T cells in Graves' hyperthyroidism and ophthalmopathy. Regions amplified from RNA transcripts were the TCR beta CDR3 regions. The HTBI primer set was used in a first-round RT-PCR of the TCR CDR3. From the multiplex PCR reads, TCRdb called clonotypes with MiXCR, one entry per CDR3 protein. Of 480,000 or so distinct CDR3 sequences in the sample, 46% were seen once. Source material: peripheral blood or thyroid tissue (not recorded which). All receptors derive from an adult woman with Graves' disease, either hyperthyroidism or ophthalmopathy (not recorded which).

This clonotype has more than one count but fewer than ten. The genes are TRBV28 and TRBJ2-5, with D perhaps TRBD1 or TRBD2 (6 bases each). CDR1 and CDR2 (germline): MDHEN, SYDVKM. The CDR3 loop spans 13 amino acids. V was cut by 6 bases and J by 4 bases, with 12 bases left in between. The CDR3 region is CASSLKGGETQYF. The DNA for the CDR3 is TGTGCCAGCAGCCTGAAGGGGGGAGAGACCCAGTACTTC.

The chain is built from TRBV19 and TRBJ2-5, with no clear D. V lost 3 bases and J lost 7, with 12 bases in between. This CDR3 comprises 13 residues. Per germline, CDR1 LNHDA and CDR2 SQIVND (reference sequence). The CDR3 protein is CASSIVSVGTQYF. The CDR3 DNA reads as TGTGCCAGTAGTATTGTGAGCGTGGGGACCCAGTACTTC.

The CDR3 loop reads CASSRDRAYGYTF. The CDR3 DNA follows: TGTGCCAGCAGTCGGGACAGGGCCTATGGCTACACCTTC. The chain links TRBV12-3 or TRBV12-4 to TRBJ1-2; TRBD1 agrees at 9 bases. V gave up 5 bases and J gave up 4 bases; unmatched junction bases: 2. This CDR3 contains 13 residues.

The chain carries TRBV29-1 and TRBJ2-7; 10 nucleotides agree with TRBD2. Per the germline V gene, CDR1 is SQVTM and CDR2 is ANQGSEA. J gave up 5 bases and V 6 bases, and 19 bases lay outside the gene matches. The CDR3 is made up of 17 amino acids. DNA of the CDR3: TGCAGCGTCTCGCCAGGGACTAGCGTCAGGGCCCGGGACGAGCAGTACTTC. This gives the protein CSVSPGTSVRARDEQYF.

This clonotype was seen ten or more times. The chain links TRBV6-5 to TRBJ2-7; TRBD2 might be the D (5 bases). Trimming removed 2 bases at V and 5 bases at J, with 10 bases between. This CDR3 has 13 residues. Per the germline V gene, CDR1 is MNHEY and CDR2 is SVGAGI. The DNA for the CDR3 is TGTGCCAGCAGTTACACCGACGGGGACGAGCAGTACTTC. It codes for CASSYTDGDEQYF.

The rearrangement uses TRBV20-1 and TRBJ1-1; D possibly corresponds to TRBD1 (5 bases). The CDR3 sequence is 16 residues long. The V gene lost 2 bases and the J gene lost 3 bases, with 19 bases spanning the gap. CDR1 is DFQATT and CDR2 is SNEGSKA in the germline V gene (reference sequence). The CDR3, as DNA: TGCAGTGCTAGAAACCCAACGGGACGGATGGACACTGAAGCTTTCTTT. Protein product: CSARNPTGRMDTEAFF.

The chain is built from TRBV2 and TRBJ1-4, with 7 bases lining up with TRBD1. Germline values: CDR1 SNHLY, CDR2 FYNNEI. V lost 8 bases and J lost 7; bases outside the gene matches: 7. This CDR3 contains 13 residues. CDR3 nucleotides: TGTGCCAGCCAACAGGGGCTGGGTGAAAAACTGTTTTTT. The encoded protein is CASQQGLGEKLFF.

This chain joins TRBV9 and TRBJ1-2; D perhaps matches TRBD1 (6 bases). The V gene lost 2 bases and the J gene lost 4 bases, with 12 bases spanning the gap. Germline V lookup: CDR1 SGDLS, CDR2 YYNGEE. The CDR3 consists of 14 residues. In nucleotides, the CDR3 is TGTGCCAGCAGCGTGCAAGGGGGATTCTATGGCTACACCTTC. It translates to CASSVQGGFYGYTF.

About this clonotype: One base away lies a much larger clone, so this may be a sequencing read error. This chain uses TRBV10-3 with TRBJ1-1, with D uncertain. The CDR3 extends over 14 amino acids. Germline CDR1 ENHRY, CDR2 SYGVKD. DNA for the CDR3: TGTGCCAGCAGTTACTTAGTGAGCAACACTGAAGCTTTCTTT. Translating it yields CASSYLVSNTEAFF.

The chain is built from TRBV25-1 and TRBJ2-7; D not resolved. Germline CDR1 MGHDK, CDR2 SYGVNS. The CDR3 has 14 amino acids. V lost 5 bases and J lost 3, with 14 bases in between. Written as DNA, the CDR3 is TGTGCCAGCAGTAGAGCCCCCGCTTTCTACGAGCAGTACTTC. It yields the protein CASSRAPAFYEQYF.

The chain links TRBV5-1 to TRBJ1-5; D ambiguous. CDR1 is SGHRS and CDR2 is YFSETQ in the germline V gene. The CDR3 consists of 15 residues. Between the trimmed V and J ends, which lost 4 bases and 0 bases, there was a span of 11 bases. As DNA, the CDR3 is TGCGCCAGCAGCCAAGAACCGGATAGCAATCAGCCCCAGCATTTT. Amino acid sequence: CASSQEPDSNQPQHF.

V usage is TRBV6-1 and J usage is TRBJ2-7; 10 bases agree with TRBD1. Unmatched junction bases numbered 7, after V lost 8 bases and J lost 0 bases. CDR1 is MNHNS and CDR2 is SASEGT in the germline V gene. This CDR3 region has 15 residues. CDR3 DNA: TGTGCCAGCGCAAGACAGGGGGCTGACTCCTACGAGCAGTACTTC. Translated, it gives CASARQGADSYEQYF.

This clonotype was seen only a few times. The rearrangement joins TRBV7-3 to TRBJ1-1, with a tentative D call TRBD1 (6 bases). V lost 5 bases, J lost 6 bases, and 16 bases lay in between. This CDR3 contains 14 residues. In germline, CDR1 is SGHTA, CDR2 FQGTGA. The CDR3 protein is CASSPLGGASEAFF. The CDR3 nucleotides are TGTGCCAGCAGCCCGTTGGGGGGGGCCTCTGAAGCTTTCTTT.